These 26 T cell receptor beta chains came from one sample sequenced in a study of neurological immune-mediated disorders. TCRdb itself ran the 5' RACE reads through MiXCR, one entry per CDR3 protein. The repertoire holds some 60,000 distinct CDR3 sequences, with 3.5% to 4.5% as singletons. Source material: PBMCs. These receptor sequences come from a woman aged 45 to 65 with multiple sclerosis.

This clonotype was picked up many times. CDR3 sequence: CSAKDGGRGYTF. The CDR3 DNA reads TGCAGTGCTAAAGACGGGGGTCGGGGCTACACCTTC. The chain uses TRBV20-1 and TRBJ1-2; D is possibly TRBD1 (5 bases). Germline CDR1 reads DFQATT; CDR2 reads SNEGSKA (reference sequence). V shed 4 bases and J shed 8 bases, with 14 bases lying between them. There are 12 residues in the CDR3.

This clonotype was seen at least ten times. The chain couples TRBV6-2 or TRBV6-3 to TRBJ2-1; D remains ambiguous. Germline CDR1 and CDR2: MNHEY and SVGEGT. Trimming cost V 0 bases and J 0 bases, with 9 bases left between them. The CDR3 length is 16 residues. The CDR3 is CASSYSIISSYNEQFF. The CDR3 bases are TGTGCCAGCAGTTACTCGATAATTAGCTCCTACAATGAGCAGTTCTTC.

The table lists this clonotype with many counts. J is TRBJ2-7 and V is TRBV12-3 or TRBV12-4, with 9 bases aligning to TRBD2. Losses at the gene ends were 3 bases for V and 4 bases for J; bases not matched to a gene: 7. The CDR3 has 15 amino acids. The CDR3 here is CASSFASGMVYEQYF. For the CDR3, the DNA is TGTGCCAGCAGTTTTGCTAGCGGGATGGTATACGAGCAGTACTTC.

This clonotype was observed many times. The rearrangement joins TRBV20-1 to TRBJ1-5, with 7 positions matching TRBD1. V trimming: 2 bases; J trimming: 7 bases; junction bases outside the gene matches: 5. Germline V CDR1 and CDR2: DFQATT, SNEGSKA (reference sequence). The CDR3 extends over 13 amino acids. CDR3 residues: CSARTGVKQPQHF. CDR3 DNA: TGCAGTGCTAGAACAGGGGTTAAACAGCCCCAGCATTTT.

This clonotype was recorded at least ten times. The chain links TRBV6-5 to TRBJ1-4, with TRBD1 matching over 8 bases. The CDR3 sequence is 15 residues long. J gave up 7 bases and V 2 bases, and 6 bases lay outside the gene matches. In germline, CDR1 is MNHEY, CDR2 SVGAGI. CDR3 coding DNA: TGTGCCAGCAGTTACCAGACAGGGGTTGGTGAAAAACTGTTTTTT. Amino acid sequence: CASSYQTGVGEKLFF.

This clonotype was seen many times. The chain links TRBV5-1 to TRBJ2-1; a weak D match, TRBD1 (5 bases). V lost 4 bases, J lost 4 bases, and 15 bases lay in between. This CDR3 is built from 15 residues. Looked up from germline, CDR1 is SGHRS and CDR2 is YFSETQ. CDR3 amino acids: CASSPSWGAYNEQFF. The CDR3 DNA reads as TGCGCCAGCAGCCCCTCCTGGGGCGCTTACAATGAGCAGTTCTTC.

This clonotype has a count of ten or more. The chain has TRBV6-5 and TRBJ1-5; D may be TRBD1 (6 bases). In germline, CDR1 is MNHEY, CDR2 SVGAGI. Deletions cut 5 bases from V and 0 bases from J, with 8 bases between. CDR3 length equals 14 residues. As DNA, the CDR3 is TGTGCCAGCAGTCCCAGGGGTAGCAATCAGCCCCAGCATTTT. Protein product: CASSPRGSNQPQHF.

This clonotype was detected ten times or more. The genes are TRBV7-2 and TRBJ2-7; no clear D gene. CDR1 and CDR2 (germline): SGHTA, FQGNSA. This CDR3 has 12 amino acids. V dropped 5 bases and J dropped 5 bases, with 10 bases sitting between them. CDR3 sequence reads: CASSPQRNEQYF. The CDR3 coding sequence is TGTGCCAGCAGCCCTCAAAGGAACGAGCAGTACTTC.

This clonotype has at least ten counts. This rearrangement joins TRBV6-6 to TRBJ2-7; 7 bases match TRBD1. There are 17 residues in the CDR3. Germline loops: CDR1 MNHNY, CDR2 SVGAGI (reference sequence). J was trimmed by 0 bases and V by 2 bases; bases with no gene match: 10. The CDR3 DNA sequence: TGTGCCAGCAGTTACCCGAGGGGAGACAGGGTCTCCTACGAGCAGTACTTC. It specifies CASSYPRGDRVSYEQYF.

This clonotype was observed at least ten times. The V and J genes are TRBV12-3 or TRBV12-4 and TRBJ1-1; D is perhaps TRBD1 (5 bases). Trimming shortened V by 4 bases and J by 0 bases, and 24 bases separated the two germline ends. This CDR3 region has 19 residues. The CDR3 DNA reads TGTGCCAGCAGTTCCTACCCAGCTTGGGGGGAATCAATGAACACTGAAGCTTTCTTT. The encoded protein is CASSSYPAWGESMNTEAFF.

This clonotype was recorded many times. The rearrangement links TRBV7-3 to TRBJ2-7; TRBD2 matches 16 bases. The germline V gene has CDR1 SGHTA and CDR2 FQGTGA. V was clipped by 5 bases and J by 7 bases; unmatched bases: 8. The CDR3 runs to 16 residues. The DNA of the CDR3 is TGTGCCAGCAGCCTCGGGACTAGCGGGAGGGGAGGTGAGCAGTACTTC. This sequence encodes CASSLGTSGRGGEQYF.

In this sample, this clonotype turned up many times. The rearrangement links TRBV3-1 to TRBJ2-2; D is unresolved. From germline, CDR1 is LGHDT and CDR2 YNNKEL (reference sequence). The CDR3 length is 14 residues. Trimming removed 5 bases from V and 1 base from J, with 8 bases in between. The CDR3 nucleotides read TGTGCCAGCAGCTTACAGAGGAACACCGGGGAGCTGTTTTTT. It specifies CASSLQRNTGELFF.

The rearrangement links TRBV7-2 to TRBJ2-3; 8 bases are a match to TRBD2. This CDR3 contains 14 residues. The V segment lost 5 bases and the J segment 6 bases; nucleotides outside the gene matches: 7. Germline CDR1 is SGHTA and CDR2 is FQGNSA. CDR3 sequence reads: CASSQGLVGDTQYF. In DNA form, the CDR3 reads TGTGCCAGCAGCCAGGGACTAGTCGGGGATACGCAGTATTTT.

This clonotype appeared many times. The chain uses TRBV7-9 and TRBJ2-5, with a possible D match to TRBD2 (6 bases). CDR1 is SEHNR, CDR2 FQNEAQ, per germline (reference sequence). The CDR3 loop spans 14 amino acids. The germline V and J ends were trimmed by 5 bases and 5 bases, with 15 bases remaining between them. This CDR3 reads CASSNRGSVETQYF. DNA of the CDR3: TGTGCCAGCAGCAACCGGGGGAGTGTGGAGACCCAGTACTTC. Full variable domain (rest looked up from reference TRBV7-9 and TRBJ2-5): DTGVSQNPRHKITKRGQNVTFRCDPISEHNRLYWYRQTLGQGPEFLTYFQNEAQLEKSRLLSDRFSAERPKGSFSTLEIQRTEQGDSAMYLCASSNRGSVETQYFGPGTRLLVL.

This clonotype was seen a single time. Here the CDR3 reads CASSLDRGWSGNEQFF. The CDR3, as DNA: TGTGCCAGCAGCTTAGATAGGGGGTGGAGCGGGAATGAGCAGTTCTTC. The chain is built from TRBV11-3 and TRBJ2-1; TRBD1 or TRBD2 may be the D gene (6 bases each). V dropped 0 bases and J dropped 7 bases, with 16 bases sitting between them. Germline values: CDR1 SGHNT, CDR2 YENEEA. CDR3 length: 16 residues.

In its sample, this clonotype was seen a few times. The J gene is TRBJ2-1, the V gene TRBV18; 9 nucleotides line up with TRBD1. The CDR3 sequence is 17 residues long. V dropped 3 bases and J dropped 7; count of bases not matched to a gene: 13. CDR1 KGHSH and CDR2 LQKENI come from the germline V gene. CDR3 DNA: TGTGCCAGCTCACCGCCGATTTGGGACAGGGATTGGAATGAGCAGTTCTTC. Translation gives CASSPPIWDRDWNEQFF.

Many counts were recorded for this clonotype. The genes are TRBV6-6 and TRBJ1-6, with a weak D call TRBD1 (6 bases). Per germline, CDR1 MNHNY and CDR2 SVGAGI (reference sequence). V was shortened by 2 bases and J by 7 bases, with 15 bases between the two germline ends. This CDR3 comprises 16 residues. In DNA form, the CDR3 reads TGTGCCAGCAGTTACGGGGAGTCGAGGGGGAATTCACCCCTCCACTTT. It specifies CASSYGESRGNSPLHF.

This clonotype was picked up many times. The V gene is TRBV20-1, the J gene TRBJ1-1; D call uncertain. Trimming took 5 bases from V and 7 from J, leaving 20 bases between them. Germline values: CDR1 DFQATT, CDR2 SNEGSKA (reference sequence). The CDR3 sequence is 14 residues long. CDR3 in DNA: TGCAGTGCTCGATCCCACACGGAATCCCTTGAAGCTTTCTTT. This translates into CSARSHTESLEAFF.

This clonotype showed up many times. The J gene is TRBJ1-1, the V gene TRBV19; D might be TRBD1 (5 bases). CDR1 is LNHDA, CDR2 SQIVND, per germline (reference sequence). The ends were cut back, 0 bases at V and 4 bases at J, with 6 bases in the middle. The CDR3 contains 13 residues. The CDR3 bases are TGTGCCAGTAGTATAGATGGGGGCACTGAAGCTTTCTTT. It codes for CASSIDGGTEAFF.

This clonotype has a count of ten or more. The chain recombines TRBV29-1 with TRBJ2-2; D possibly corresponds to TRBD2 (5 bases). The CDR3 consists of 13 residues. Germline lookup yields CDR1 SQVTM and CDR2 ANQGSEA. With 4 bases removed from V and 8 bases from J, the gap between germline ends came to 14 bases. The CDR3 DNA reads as TGCAGCGTTGTTGGGCTAGCAGGAGGGGAGCTGTTTTTT. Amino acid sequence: CSVVGLAGGELFF.

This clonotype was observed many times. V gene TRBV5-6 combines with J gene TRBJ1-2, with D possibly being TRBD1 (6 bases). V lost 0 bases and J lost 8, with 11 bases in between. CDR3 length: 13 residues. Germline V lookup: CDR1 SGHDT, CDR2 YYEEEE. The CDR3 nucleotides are TGTGCCAGCAGCTTGGCAGGGGAGGAGGGCTACACCTTC. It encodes CASSLAGEEGYTF.

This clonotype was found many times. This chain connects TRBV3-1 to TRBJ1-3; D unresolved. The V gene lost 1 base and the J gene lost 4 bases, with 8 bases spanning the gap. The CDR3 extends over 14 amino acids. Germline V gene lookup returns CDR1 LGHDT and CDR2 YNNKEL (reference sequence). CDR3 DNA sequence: TGTGCCAGCAGCCAAGGGGGTACAGGAAACACCATATATTTT. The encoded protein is CASSQGGTGNTIYF.

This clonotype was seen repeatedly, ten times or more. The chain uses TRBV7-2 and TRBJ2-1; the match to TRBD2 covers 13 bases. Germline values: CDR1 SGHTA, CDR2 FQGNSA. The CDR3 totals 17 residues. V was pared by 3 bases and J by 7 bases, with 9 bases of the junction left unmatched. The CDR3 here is CASSLTRGTSGMNEQFF. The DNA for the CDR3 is TGTGCCAGCAGCTTGACCCGCGGGACTAGCGGGATGAATGAGCAGTTCTTC.

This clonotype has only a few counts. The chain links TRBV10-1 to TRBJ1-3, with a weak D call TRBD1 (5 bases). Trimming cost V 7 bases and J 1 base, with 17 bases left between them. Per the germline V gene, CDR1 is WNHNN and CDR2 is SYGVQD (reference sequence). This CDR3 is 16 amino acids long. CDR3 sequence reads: CASIGGVHLSGNTIYF. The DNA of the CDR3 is TGCGCCAGCATTGGGGGGGTTCACTTATCTGGAAACACCATATATTTT.

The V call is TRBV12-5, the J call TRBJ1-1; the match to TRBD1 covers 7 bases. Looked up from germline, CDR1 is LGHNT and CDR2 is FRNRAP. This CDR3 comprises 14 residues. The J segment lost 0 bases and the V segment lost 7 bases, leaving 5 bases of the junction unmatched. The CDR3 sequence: CASAVGQMNTEAFF. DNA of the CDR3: TGTGCTAGTGCTGTGGGACAGATGAACACTGAAGCTTTCTTT.

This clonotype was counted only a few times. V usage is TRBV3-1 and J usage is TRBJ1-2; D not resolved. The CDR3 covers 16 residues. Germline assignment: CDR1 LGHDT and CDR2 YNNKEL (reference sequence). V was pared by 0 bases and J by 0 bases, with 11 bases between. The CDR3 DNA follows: TGTGCCAGCAGCCAAGATCAGGCAGCTGCTAACTATGGCTACACCTTC. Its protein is CASSQDQAAANYGYTF.